The source of this T cell receptor beta chain is a study of blood T cell repertoires in COVID-19. Whole-study context: PBMCs, B-cell-depleted T cells, or T cells were the source of the cDNA or gDNA that made up the material.

Germline V gene sequence: CDR1 SGHAT, CDR2 FQDESV (reference sequence). The CDR3 contains 16 residues. J lost 7 bases, V lost 5 bases, and 12 bases had no gene match. In the original workflow: How many nucleated cells were present was estimated from reference gene primer amplification. Assay: immunoSEQ multiplex PCR; the TCRdb copy retains only in-frame clones and omits some. That table is the source of V, J and clone size, and D and trimming were worked out from the DNA. The data hold under 50,000 clones, with 85% to 95% observed a single time. The sequence was collected from a man in his sixties with COVID-19, enrolled during active disease. V gene TRBV11-1 combines with J gene TRBJ2-3; 10 bases line up with TRBD1. The material sequenced was peripheral blood. Here the CDR3 reads CASSTRQGALVNTQYF. The CDR3 nucleotides read TGTGCCAGCAGCACCAGACAGGGGGCTTTGGTAAATACGCAGTATTTT. Full variable domain (outside the CDR3, taken from reference TRBV11-1 and TRBJ2-3): EAEVAQSPRYKITEKSQAVAFWCDPISGHATLYWYRQILGQGPELLVQFQDESVVDDSQLPKDRFSAERLKGVDSTLKIQPAELGDSAMYLCASSTRQGALVNTQYFGPGTRLTVL.